This is a list of T cell receptor beta chains from one sample in a study of shared clonotypes between healthy human individuals. Clones were sequenced by immunoSEQ multiplex PCR, and TCRdb holds only the in-frame ones, with some missing. The repertoire includes around 500,000 clones, about 78% of them detected once, and about 12% sits in the top ten. The sample comprised PBMCs. These receptors were taken from a woman between 40 and 50 years old in good health. Some clones in this sample may be carry-over from other donors' samples. Both conserved end residues are trimmed from each CDR3. A D gene is named only where the DNA matches it firmly.

J	length	V	D	CDR3
TRBJ2-7	11	TRBV15	NA	ATSRQGTYEQY
TRBJ1-5	13	TRBV5-5	TRBD1	ASSLGGQGSQPQH
TRBJ2-3	12	TRBV11-3	NA	ASSLQGSGDTQY
TRBJ1-1	12	TRBV14	NA	ASSQVSWNTEAF
TRBJ1-6	13	TRBV5-6	NA	ASSLAGTGNSPLH
TRBJ2-1	15	TRBV5-6	TRBD2	ASSRKGWTSGYNEQF
TRBJ2-3	13	TRBV6-5	TRBD1	ASRNHGDRTDTQY
TRBJ1-1	13	TRBV7-9	NA	ASSLKSGKNTEAF
TRBJ1-2	11	TRBV2	NA	ASQGEVNYGYT
TRBJ1-5	14	TRBV6-1	NA	ASSERTVAFNQPQH
TRBJ2-7	12	TRBV7-2	TRBD2	ASSLTSGSGEQY
TRBJ2-2	13	TRBV5-1	TRBD2	ASSLALAGTGELF
TRBJ2-5	13	TRBV28	TRBD2	ASSLRSSGSKTQY
TRBJ1-5	12	TRBV6-6	TRBD1	ASSYSPGGEPQH
TRBJ2-7	13	TRBV5-1	NA	ASSLVGSGDYEQY
TRBJ2-4	13	TRBV27	NA	ASRSGGASKNIQY
TRBJ1-2	14	TRBV5-5	NA	ASSVTGLLGSYGYT
TRBJ2-1	13	TRBV27	TRBD2	ASSWRTSGYNEQF
TRBJ2-2	11	TRBV11-2	NA	ASSPPQLGELF
TRBJ2-7	12	TRBV2	TRBD2	ASNDLAASYEQC
TRBJ2-3	13	TRBV19	NA	ASSIREGGRYTQY
TRBJ2-3	11	TRBV28	NA	ASSFPPPDTQY
TRBJ2-1	11	TRBV28	NA	ASSFARYNEQF
TRBJ2-1	12	TRBV5-1	NA	ASSSEPSVGEQF
TRBJ2-3	14	TRBV7-9	TRBD2	ASSLGTSGYRDTQY
TRBJ2-3	10	TRBV30	NA	AWRDQADTQY
TRBJ2-7	11	TRBV6-6	NA	ASSYPGQYEQY
TRBJ1-5	12	TRBV19	NA	ASSIGGRNQPQH
TRBJ1-2	11	TRBV5-1	TRBD1	ASSVTGLGGYT
TRBJ2-1	11	TRBV7-3	TRBD2	ASSFGTNNEQF
TRBJ2-3	14	TRBV2	TRBD2	ASTIQAGGWADTQY
TRBJ1-2	13	TRBV5-1	NA	ASSEPGAVSYGYT
TRBJ1-1	11	TRBV2	NA	ASRSGGGTEAF
TRBJ2-3	16	TRBV9	TRBD1	ASSVRQTGGVNTDTQY
TRBJ2-5	14	TRBV5-1	TRBD2	ASSLSGLAGVETQY
TRBJ1-1	13	TRBV29-1	NA	SASGGWGMNTEAF
TRBJ2-1	16	TRBV15	NA	ATSRDQIARVTYNEQF
TRBJ2-5	14	TRBV18	TRBD1	ASSRPGTGQQETQY
TRBJ2-2	12	TRBV4-1	NA	ASSLQLTTGELF
TRBJ2-1	14	TRBV21-1	NA	AIPGTGTSLNNEQF
TRBJ1-6	12	TRBV6-1	NA	ASSEVAGESPLH
TRBJ2-7	14	TRBV4-1	NA	ASSPHPSDVPYEQY
TRBJ2-2	17	TRBV7-8	TRBD2	ASSFIRGLAGVKGGELF
TRBJ2-3	11	TRBV29-1	NA	SSFPGLSDTQY
TRBJ2-7	11	TRBV29-1	NA	SVAPDGIYEQY
TRBJ2-1	14	TRBV5-4	NA	ASSEDRSGTYNEQF
TRBJ2-3	12	TRBV5-1	NA	ASSLEHTPDTQY
TRBJ2-7	11	TRBV29-1	TRBD1	SVPGTGVAEQY
TRBJ2-3	13	TRBV6-6	TRBD2	ASSLNREEGVTQY
TRBJ2-7	13	TRBV9	TRBD1	ASSPRGTASYEQY
TRBJ2-7	14	TRBV28	NA	ASSLSPRRGSYEQY
TRBJ2-1	13	TRBV28	TRBD1	ASSLSRGFYNEQF
TRBJ1-1	14	TRBV7-2	NA	ASSSPEWIRDTEAF
TRBJ2-5	13	TRBV25-1	NA	ASSEYRQGGETQY
TRBJ2-2	12	TRBV6-6	TRBD1	ASSGTGGTGELF
TRBJ2-3	12	TRBV7-2	TRBD2	ASSPGTSGYTQY
TRBJ2-2	16	TRBV7-9	TRBD1	ASSPPRIGQGNTGELF
TRBJ2-5	12	TRBV27	NA	ASSWAGTQETQY
TRBJ2-5	12	TRBV2	NA	ASSERPNQETQY